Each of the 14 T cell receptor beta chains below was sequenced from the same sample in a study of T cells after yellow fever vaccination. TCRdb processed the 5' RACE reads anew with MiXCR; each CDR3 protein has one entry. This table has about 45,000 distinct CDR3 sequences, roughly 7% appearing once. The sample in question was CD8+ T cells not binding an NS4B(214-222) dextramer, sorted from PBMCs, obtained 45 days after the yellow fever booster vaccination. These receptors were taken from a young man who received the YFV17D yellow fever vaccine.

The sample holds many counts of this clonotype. The DNA for the CDR3 is TGTGCCAGCAGTTTCGGTGTTGGCACTGAAGCTTTCTTT. This gives the protein CASSFGVGTEAFF. The rearrangement uses TRBV12-3 or TRBV12-4 and TRBJ1-1; D is unresolved. V shed 3 bases and J shed 4 bases, with 9 bases lying between them. The CDR3 is 13 amino acids.

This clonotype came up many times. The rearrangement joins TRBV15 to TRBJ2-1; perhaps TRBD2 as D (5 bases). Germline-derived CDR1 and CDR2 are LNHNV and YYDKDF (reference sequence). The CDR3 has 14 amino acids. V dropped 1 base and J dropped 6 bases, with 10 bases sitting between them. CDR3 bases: TGTGCCACCAGCAGAGTGCCTAGCAGCAATGAGCAGTTCTTC. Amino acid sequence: CATSRVPSSNEQFF.

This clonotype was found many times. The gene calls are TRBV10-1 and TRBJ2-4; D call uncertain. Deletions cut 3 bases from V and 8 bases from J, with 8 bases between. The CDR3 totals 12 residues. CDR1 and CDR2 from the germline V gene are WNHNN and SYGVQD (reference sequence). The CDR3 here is CASSDALDIQYF. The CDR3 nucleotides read TGCGCCAGCAGTGACGCACTGGACATTCAGTACTTC.

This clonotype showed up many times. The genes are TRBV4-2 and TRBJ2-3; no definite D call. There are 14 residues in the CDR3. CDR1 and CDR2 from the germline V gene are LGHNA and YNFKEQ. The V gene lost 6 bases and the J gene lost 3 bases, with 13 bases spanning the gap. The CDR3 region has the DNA TGTGCCAGCAGGCCCCAGGAGCTTACAGATACGCAGTATTTT. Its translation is CASRPQELTDTQYF.

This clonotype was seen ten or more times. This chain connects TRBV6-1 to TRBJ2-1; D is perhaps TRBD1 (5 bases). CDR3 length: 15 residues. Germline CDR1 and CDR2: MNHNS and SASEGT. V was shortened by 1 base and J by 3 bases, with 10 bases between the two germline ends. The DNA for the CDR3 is TGTGCCAGCAGTGAAGAAGGGGCCCACTACAATGAGCAGTTCTTC. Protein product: CASSEEGAHYNEQFF.

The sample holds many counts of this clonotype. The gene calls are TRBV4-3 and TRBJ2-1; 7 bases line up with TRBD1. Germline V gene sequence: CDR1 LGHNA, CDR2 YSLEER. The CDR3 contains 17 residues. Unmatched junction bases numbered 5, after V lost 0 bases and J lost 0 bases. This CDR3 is CASSQEAAGGSYNEQFF. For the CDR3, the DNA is TGCGCCAGCAGCCAAGAAGCGGCAGGGGGCTCCTACAATGAGCAGTTCTTC.

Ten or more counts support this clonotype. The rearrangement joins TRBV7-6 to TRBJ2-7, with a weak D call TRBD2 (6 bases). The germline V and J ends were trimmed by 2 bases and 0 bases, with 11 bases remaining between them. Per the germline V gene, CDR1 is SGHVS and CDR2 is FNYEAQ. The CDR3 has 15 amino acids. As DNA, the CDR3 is TGTGCCAGCAGCTTATACGCGGGGCTCTCCTACGAGCAGTACTTC. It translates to CASSLYAGLSYEQYF.

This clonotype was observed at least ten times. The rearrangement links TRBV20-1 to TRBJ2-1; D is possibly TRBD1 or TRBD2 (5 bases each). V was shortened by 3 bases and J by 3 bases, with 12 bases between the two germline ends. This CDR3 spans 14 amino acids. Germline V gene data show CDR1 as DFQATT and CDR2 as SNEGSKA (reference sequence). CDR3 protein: CSASARGYYNEQFF. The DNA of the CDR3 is TGCAGTGCTAGCGCGAGGGGCTACTACAATGAGCAGTTCTTC.

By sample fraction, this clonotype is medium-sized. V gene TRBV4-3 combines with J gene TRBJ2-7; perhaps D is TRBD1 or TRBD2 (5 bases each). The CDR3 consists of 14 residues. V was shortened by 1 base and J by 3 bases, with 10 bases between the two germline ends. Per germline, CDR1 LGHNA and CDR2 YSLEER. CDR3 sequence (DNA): TGCGCCAGCAGCCAAGCCATTGGGGGCTACGAGCAGTACTTC. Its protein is CASSQAIGGYEQYF.

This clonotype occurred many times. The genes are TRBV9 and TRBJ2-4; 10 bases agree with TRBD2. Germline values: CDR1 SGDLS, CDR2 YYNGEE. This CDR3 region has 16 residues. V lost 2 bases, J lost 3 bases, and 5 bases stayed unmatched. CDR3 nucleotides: TGTGCCAGCAGCGTGCTAGCGGGAGTGGACAAAAACATTCAGTACTTC. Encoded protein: CASSVLAGVDKNIQYF.

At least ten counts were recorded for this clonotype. Written as DNA, the CDR3 is TGCAGTGCTGCCTCCGGGACTAGCGGGAGGCAACCCTACGAGCAGTACTTC. It encodes CSAASGTSGRQPYEQYF. This rearrangement joins TRBV20-1 to TRBJ2-7, with 15 bases that match TRBD2. Per germline, CDR1 DFQATT and CDR2 SNEGSKA (reference sequence). V lost 5 bases and J lost 2; bases outside the gene matches: 10. The CDR3 length is 17 residues.

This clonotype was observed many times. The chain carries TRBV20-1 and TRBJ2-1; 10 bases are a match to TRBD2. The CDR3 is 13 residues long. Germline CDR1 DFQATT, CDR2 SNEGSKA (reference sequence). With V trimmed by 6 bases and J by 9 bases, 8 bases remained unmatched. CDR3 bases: TGCAGTGCATTAGCGGGAGGTCTGGGTGAGCAGTTCTTC. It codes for CSALAGGLGEQFF.

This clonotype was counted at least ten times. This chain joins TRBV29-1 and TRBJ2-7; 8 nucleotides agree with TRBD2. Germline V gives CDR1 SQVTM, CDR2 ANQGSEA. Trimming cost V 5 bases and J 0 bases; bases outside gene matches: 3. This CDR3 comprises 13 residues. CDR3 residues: CSVLAGHSYEQYF. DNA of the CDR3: TGCAGCGTTTTAGCGGGGCACTCCTACGAGCAGTACTTC.

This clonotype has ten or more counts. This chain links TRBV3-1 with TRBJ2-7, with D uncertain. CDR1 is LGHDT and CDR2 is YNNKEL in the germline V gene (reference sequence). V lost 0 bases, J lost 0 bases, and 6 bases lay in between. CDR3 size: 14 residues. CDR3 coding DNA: TGTGCCAGCAGCCAAGAAGGTAGCTCCTACGAGCAGTACTTC. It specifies CASSQEGSSYEQYF.